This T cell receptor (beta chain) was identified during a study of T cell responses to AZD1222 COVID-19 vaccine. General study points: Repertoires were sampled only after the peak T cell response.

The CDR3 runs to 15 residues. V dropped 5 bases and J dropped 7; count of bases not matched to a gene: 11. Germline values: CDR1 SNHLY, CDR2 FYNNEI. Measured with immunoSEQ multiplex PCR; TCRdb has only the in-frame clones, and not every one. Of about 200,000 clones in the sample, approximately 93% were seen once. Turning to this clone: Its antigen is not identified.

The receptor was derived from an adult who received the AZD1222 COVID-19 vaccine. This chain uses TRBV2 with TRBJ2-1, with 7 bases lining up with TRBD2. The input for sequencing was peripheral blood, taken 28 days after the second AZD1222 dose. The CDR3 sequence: CASSFRPRGGNEQFF. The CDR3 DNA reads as TGTGCCAGCAGTTTTCGTCCCCGGGGAGGGAATGAGCAGTTCTTC. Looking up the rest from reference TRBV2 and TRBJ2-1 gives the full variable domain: EPEVTQTPSHQVTQMGQEVILRCVPISNHLYFYWYRQILGQKVEFLVSFYNNEISEKSEIFDDQFSVERPDGSNFTLKIRSTKLEDSAMYFCASSFRPRGGNEQFFGPGTRLTVL.